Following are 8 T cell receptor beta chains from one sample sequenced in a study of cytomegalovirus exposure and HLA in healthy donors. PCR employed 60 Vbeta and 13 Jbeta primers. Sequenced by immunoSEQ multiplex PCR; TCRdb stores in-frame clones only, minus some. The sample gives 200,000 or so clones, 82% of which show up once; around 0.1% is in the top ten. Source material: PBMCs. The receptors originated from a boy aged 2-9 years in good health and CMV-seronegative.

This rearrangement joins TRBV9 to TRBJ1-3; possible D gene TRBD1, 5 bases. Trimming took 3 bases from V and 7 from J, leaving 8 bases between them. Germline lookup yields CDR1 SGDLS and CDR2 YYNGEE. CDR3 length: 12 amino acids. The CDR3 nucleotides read TGTGCCAGCAGCGCCAGGGTGAACACCATATATTTT. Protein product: CASSARVNTIYF.

The CDR3 here is CASSPFSASGTDTQYF. The CDR3 coding sequence is TGTGCCAGCAGCCCCTTCTCCGCTAGCGGCACAGATACGCAGTATTTT. The chain combines TRBV7-2 with TRBJ2-3, with D maybe TRBD2 (6 bases). Trimming shortened V by 5 bases and J by 1 base, and 16 bases separated the two germline ends. The CDR3 totals 16 residues. The germline gives CDR1 SGHTA, CDR2 FQGNSA. Supplemented by reference TRBV7-2 and TRBJ2-3, the full variable domain reads GAGVSQSPSNKVTEKGKDVELRCDPISGHTALYWYRQSLGQGLEFLIYFQGNSAPDKSGLPSDRFSAERTGGSVSTLTIQRTQQEDSAVYLCASSPFSASGTDTQYFGPGTRLTVL.

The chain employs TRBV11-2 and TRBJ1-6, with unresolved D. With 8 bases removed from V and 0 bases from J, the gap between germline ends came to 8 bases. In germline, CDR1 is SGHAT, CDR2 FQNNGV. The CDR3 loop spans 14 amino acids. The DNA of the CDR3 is TGTGCCAGCTCTTGGAGCTCCTATAATTCACCCCTCCACTTT. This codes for CASSWSSYNSPLHF.

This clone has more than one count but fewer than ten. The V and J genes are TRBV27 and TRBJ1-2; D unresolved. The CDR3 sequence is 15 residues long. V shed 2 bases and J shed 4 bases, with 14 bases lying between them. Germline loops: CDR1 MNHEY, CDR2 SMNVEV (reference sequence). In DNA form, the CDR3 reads TGTGCCAGCAGTTTACCCTCTGGCCGAACCTATGGCTACACCTTC. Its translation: CASSLPSGRTYGYTF.

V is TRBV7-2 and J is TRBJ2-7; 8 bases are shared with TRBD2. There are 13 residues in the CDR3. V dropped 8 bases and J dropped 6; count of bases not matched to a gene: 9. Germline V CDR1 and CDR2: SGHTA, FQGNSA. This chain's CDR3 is CASSPGTRSEQYF. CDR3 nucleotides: TGTGCCAGCTCCCCCGGGACTAGGTCCGAGCAGTACTTC.

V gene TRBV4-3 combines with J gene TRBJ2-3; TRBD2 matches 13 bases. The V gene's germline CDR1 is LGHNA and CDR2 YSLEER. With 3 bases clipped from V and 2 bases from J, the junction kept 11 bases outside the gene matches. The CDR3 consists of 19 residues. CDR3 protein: CASSQTLAGGLGATDTQYF. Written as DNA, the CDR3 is TGCGCCAGCAGCCAGACACTAGCGGGGGGGCTTGGTGCCACAGATACGCAGTATTTT.

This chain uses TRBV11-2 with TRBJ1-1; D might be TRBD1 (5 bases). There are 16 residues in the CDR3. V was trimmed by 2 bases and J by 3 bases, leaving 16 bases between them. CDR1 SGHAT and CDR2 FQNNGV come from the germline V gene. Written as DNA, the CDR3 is TGTGCCAGCAGCTTAATTCCCAGACGGGGGTACACTGAAGCTTTCTTT. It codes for CASSLIPRRGYTEAFF.

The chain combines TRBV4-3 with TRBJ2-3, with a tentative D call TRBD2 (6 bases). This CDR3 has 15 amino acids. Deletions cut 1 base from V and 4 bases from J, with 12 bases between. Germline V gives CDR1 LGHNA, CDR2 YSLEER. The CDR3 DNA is TGCGCCAGCAGCCAAGGGCTAGCGTCCCCAGATACGCAGTATTTT. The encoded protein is CASSQGLASPDTQYF.